This T cell receptor beta chain appears in the sequencing data of a study of blood T cell repertoires in COVID-19. The method was immunoSEQ multiplex PCR; TCRdb's version includes in-frame clones alone and lacks a portion of them. Of 130,000 to 150,000 clones in the sample, around 86% were seen once. Which cohort a participant joined came from the clinical history participants gave. This CDR3 spans 13 amino acids. Germline lookup yields CDR1 MNHEY and CDR2 SVGAGI. Trimming cost V 4 bases and J 5 bases; bases outside gene matches: 3. V and J are TRBV6-5 and TRBJ2-7; 9 positions agree with TRBD1. Sample: PBMCs or T cells enriched from blood (not recorded which). The receptor's source is a man aged 55 to 70 who had recovered from COVID-19. The CDR3: CASSSGQGNEQYF. In nucleotides, the CDR3 is TGTGCCAGCAGTTCGGGACAGGGCAACGAGCAGTACTTC.